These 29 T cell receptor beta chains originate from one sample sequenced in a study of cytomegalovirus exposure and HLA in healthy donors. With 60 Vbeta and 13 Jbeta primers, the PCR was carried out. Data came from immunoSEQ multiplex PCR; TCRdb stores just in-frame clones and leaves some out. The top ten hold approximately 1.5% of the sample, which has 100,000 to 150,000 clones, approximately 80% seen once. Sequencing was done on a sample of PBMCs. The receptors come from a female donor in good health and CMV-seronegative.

The CDR3 DNA sequence: TGTGCCAGTAGTCCAAACTTCCCCAATGAGCAGTTCTTC. It yields the protein CASSPNFPNEQFF. V gene TRBV19 combines with J gene TRBJ2-1; D is unresolved. V shed 5 bases and J shed 6 bases, with 11 bases lying between them. The germline V gene has CDR1 LNHDA and CDR2 SQIVND (reference sequence). This CDR3 is 13 amino acids long.

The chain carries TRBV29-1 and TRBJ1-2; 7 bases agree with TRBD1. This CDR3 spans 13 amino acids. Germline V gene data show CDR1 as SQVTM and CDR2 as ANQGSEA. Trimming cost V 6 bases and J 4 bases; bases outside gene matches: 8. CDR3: CSVGGQTGYGYTF. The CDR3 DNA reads TGCAGCGTAGGGGGACAGACCGGCTATGGCTACACCTTC.

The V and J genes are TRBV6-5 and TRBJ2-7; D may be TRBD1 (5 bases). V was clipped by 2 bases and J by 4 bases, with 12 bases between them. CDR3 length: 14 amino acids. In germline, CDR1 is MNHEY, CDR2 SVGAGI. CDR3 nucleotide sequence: TGTGCCAGCAGTTACGATCGACAGCAGTACGAGCAGTACTTC. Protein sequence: CASSYDRQQYEQYF.

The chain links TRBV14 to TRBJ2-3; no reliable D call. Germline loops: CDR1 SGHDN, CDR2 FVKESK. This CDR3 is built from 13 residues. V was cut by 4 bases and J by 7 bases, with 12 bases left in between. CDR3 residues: CASSRLTVNTQYF. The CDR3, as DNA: TGTGCCAGCAGCCGCCTAACAGTTAATACGCAGTATTTT.

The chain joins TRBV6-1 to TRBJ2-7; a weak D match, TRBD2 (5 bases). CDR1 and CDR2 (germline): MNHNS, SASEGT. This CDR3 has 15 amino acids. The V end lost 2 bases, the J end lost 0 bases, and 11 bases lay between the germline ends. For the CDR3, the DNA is TGTGCCAGCAGTGAACTAGCCCTAAGCTCCTACGAGCAGTACTTC. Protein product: CASSELALSSYEQYF.

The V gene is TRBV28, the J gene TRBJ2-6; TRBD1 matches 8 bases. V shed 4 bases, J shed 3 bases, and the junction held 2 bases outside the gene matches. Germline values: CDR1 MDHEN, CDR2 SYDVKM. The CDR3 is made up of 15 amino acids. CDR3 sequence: CASSSTGGGANVLTF. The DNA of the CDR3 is TGTGCCAGCAGTTCAACAGGGGGTGGGGCCAACGTCCTGACTTTC.

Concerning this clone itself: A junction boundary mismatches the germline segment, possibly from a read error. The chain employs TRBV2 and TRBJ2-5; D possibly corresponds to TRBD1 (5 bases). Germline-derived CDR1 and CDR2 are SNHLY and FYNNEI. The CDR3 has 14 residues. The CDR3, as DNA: TGTGCCAGCAGAGAAGACAGCCAACAAGAGACCCAGTACTTC. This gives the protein CASREDSQQETQYF. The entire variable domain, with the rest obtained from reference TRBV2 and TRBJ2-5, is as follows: EPEVTQTPSHQVTQMGQEVILRCVPISNHLYFYWYRQILGQKVEFLVSFYNNEISEKSEIFDDQFSVERPDGSNFTLKIRSTKLEDSAMYFCASREDSQQETQYFGPGTRLLVL.

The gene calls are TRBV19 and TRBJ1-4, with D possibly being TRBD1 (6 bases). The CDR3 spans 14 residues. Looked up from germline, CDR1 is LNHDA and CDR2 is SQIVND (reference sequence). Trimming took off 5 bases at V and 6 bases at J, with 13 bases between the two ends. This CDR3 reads CASSPDRLHEKLFF. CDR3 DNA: TGTGCCAGTAGTCCTGACAGGTTACATGAAAAACTGTTTTTT.

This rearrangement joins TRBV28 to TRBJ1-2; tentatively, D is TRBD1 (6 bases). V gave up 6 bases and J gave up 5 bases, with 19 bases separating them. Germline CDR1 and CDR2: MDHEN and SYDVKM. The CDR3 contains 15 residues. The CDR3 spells CASSPGQREVYGYTF. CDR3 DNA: TGTGCCAGCAGCCCCGGACAGAGAGAGGTTTATGGCTACACCTTC.

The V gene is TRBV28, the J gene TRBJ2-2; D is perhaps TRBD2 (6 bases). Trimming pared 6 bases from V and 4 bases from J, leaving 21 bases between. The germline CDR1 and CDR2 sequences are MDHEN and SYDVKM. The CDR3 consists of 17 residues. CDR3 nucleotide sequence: TGTGCCAGCAGGGGGACCGTAACTAGGCGGGGCACCGGGGAGCTGTTTTTT. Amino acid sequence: CASRGTVTRRGTGELFF.

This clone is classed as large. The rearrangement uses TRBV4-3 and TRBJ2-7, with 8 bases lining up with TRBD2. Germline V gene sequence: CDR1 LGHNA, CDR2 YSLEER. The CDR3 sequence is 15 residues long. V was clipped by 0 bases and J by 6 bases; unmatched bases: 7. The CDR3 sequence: CASSQDQGTRREQYF. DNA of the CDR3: TGCGCCAGCAGCCAAGATCAGGGGACTAGACGCGAGCAGTACTTC.

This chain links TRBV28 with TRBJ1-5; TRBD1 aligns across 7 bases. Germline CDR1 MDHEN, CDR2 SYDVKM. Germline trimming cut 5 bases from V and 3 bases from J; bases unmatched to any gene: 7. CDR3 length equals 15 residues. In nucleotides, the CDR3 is TGTGCCAGCAGTGTCCGGGACAGCCTCAATCAGCCCCAGCATTTT. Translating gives CASSVRDSLNQPQHF.

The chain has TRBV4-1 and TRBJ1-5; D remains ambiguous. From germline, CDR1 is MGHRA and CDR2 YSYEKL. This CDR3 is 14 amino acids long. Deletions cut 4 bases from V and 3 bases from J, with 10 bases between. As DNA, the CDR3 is TGCGCCAGCAGCCGCGGCACATTCAATCAGCCCCAGCATTTT. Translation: CASSRGTFNQPQHF.

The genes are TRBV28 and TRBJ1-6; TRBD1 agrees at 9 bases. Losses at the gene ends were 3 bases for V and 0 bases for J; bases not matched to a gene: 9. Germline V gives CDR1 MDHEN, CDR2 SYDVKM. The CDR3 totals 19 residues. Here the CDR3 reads CASSLDRGELSSYNSPLHF. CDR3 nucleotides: TGTGCCAGCAGTTTGGACAGGGGTGAATTAAGCTCCTATAATTCACCCCTCCACTTT.

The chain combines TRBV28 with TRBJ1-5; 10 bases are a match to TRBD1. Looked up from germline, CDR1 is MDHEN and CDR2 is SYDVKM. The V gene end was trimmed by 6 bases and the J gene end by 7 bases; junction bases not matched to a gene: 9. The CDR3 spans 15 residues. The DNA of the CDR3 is TGTGCCAGCAGCAACGGGACAGGGGCTGAACAGCCCCAGCATTTT. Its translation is CASSNGTGAEQPQHF.

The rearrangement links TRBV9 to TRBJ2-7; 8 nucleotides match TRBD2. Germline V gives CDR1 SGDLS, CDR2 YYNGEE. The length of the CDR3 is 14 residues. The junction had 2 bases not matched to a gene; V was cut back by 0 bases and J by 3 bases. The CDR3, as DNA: TGTGCCAGCAGCGTAGCAAGCGGGAGCTACGAGCAGTACTTC. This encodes CASSVASGSYEQYF.

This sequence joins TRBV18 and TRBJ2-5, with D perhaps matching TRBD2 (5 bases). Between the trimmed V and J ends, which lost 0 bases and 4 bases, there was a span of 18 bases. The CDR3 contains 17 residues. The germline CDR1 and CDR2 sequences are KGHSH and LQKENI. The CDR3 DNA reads TGTGCCAGCTCACCACCCAAATCCATGGTAGGAGGAGAGACCCAGTACTTC. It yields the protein CASSPPKSMVGGETQYF.

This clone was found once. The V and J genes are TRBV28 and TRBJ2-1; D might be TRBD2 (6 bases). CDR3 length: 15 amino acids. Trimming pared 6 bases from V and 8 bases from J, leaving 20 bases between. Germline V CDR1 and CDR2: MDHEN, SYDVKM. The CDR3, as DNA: TGTGCCAGCAGCCACTGGGGGGAAGGGTTCCATGAGCAGTTCTTC. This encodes CASSHWGEGFHEQFF.

The CDR3 reads CASSLDGSYEQYF. CDR3 nucleotide sequence: TGCGCCAGCAGCTTGGACGGCTCCTACGAGCAGTACTTC. J is TRBJ2-7 and V is TRBV5-1; D unresolved. CDR3 size: 13 residues. V shed 0 bases and J shed 0 bases, with 4 bases lying between them. Germline CDR1 is SGHRS and CDR2 is YFSETQ. Filled out from reference TRBV5-1 and TRBJ2-7, the complete variable domain reads KAGVTQTPRYLIKTRGQQVTLSCSPISGHRSVSWYQQTPGQGLQFLFEYFSETQRNKGNFPGRFSGRQFSNSRSEMNVSTLELGDSALYLCASSLDGSYEQYFGPGTRLTVT.

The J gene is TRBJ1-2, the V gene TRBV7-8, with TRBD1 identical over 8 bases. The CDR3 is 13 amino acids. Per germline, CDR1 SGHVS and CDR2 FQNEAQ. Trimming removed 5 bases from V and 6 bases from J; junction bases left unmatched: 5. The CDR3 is CASSDWTGHGYTF. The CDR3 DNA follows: TGTGCCAGCAGCGACTGGACAGGGCATGGCTACACCTTC.

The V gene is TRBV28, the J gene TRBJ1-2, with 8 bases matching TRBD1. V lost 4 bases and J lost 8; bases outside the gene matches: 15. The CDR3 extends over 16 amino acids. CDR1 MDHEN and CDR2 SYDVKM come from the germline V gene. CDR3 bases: TGTGCCAGCAGTTCCCCCGGGACAGGATTCCTGGGGGGCTACACCTTC. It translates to CASSSPGTGFLGGYTF.

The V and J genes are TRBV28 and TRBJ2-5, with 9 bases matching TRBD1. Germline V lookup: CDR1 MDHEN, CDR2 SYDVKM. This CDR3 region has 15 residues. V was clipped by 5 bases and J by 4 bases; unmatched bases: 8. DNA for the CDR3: TGTGCCAGCAGTCCTCAAGGACAGGGGAGAGAGACCCAGTACTTC. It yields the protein CASSPQGQGRETQYF. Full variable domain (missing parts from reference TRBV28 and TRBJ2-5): DVKVTQSSRYLVKRTGEKVFLECVQDMDHENMFWYRQDPGLGLRLIYFSYDVKMKEKGDIPEGYSVSREKKERFSLILESASTNQTSMYLCASSPQGQGRETQYFGPGTRLLVL.

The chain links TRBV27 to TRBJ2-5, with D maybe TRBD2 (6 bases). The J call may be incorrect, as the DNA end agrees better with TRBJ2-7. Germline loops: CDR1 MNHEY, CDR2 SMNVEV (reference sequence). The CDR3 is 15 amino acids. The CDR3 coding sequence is TGTGCCAGCAGTTTGCAGACTAGTCTTATCCACGAGCAGTACTTC. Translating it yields CASSLQTSLIHEQYF.

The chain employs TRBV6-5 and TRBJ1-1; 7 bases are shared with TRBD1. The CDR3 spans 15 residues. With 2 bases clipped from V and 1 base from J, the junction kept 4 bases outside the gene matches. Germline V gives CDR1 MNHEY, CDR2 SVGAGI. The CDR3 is CASSYLGTENTEAFF. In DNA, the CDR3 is TGTGCCAGCAGTTACCTGGGGACAGAGAACACTGAAGCTTTCTTT.

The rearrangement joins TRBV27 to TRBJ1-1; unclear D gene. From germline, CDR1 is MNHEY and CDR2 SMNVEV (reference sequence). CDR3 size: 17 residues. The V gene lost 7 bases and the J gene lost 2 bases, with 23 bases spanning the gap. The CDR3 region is CASIRFGEGPLNTEAFF. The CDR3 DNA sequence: TGTGCCAGCATCCGTTTCGGAGAGGGCCCTTTAAACACTGAAGCTTTCTTT.

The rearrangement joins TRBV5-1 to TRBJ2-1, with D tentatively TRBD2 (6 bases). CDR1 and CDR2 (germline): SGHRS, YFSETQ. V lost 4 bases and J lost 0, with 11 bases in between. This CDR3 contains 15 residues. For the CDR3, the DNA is TGCGCCAGCAGCCCGGAGGGGCCCTCCTACAATGAGCAGTTCTTC. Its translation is CASSPEGPSYNEQFF.

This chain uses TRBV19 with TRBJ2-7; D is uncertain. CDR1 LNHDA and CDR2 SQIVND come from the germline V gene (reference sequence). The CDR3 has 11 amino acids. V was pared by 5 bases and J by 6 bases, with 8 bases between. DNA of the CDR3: TGTGCCAGTAGTGGTAACGGCGAGCAGTACTTC. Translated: CASSGNGEQYF.

The CDR3 sequence is CASSYNRAPNYGYTF. As DNA, the CDR3 is TGTGCCAGCAGCTATAACAGGGCTCCTAACTATGGCTACACCTTC. The chain employs TRBV7-8 and TRBJ1-2; D may be TRBD1 (6 bases). The CDR3 is 15 amino acids. The germline CDR1 and CDR2 sequences are SGHVS and FQNEAQ. V lost 4 bases, J lost 0 bases, and 12 bases lay in between.

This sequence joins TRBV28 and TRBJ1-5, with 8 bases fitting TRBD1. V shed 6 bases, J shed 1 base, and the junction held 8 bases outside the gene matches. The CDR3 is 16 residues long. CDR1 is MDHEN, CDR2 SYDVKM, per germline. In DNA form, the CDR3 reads TGTGCCAGCAGCCCGTGGGCAGGGGGCAGCAATCAGCCCCAGCATTTT. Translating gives CASSPWAGGSNQPQHF.